The entry below describes one TCR beta chain. Patients of the Seattle cohort, enrolled during active infection, were followed longitudinally. These data originate in a study of blood T cell repertoires in COVID-19. Study summary: The United States, Italy and Spain supplied acute and convalescent COVID-19 samples. Sources were T cells, B-cell-depleted T cells, or PBMCs; the material itself was cDNA or gDNA.

This CDR3 spans 13 amino acids. Losses at the gene ends were 7 bases for V and 8 bases for J; bases not matched to a gene: 10. Germline-derived CDR1 and CDR2 are MNHNY and SVGAGI (reference sequence). Original handling: The authors estimated nucleated cell counts from reference gene primer amplification. TCRdb's table, derived via immunoSEQ multiplex PCR, lists solely in-frame clones and lacks some. V and J calls plus clone size are reproduced from that table; the DNA served to infer D and trimming. The data contain hundreds of thousands of clones, roughly 76% of them singletons. The origin of this receptor is a woman aged 80 or older with COVID-19, enrolled during active disease. The rearrangement links TRBV6-6 to TRBJ1-1; 7 positions match TRBD1. The sequencing sample was made of peripheral blood. This chain's CDR3 is CASTSRGGREAFF. Here the CDR3 DNA reads TGTGCCAGCACCTCCCGAGGGGGCCGGGAAGCTTTCTTT.